The sequence of this T cell receptor beta chain was determined in a study of shared clonotypes between healthy human individuals. Generated by immunoSEQ multiplex PCR, the TCRdb table keeps only in-frame clones and is missing some. The sample includes roughly 2.2 million clones, approximately 93% of them seen just once. The sequencing input was naive CD4+ T cells from PBMCs. As for subset: CD45RA+ positively selected. The clonotype comes from a man aged 18 to 30 in good health. Some clones in this sample may be carry-over from other donors' samples.

CDR3 in amino acids: CATSPPGRDYEQYF. CDR3 coding DNA: TGTGCCACCTCCCCGCCGGGGCGGGACTACGAGCAGTACTTC. This chain uses TRBV15 with TRBJ2-7, with a tentative D call TRBD2 (6 bases). The V gene's germline CDR1 is LNHNV and CDR2 YYDKDF (reference sequence). The V end lost 8 bases, the J end lost 3 bases, and 17 bases lay between the germline ends. The CDR3 loop spans 14 amino acids.